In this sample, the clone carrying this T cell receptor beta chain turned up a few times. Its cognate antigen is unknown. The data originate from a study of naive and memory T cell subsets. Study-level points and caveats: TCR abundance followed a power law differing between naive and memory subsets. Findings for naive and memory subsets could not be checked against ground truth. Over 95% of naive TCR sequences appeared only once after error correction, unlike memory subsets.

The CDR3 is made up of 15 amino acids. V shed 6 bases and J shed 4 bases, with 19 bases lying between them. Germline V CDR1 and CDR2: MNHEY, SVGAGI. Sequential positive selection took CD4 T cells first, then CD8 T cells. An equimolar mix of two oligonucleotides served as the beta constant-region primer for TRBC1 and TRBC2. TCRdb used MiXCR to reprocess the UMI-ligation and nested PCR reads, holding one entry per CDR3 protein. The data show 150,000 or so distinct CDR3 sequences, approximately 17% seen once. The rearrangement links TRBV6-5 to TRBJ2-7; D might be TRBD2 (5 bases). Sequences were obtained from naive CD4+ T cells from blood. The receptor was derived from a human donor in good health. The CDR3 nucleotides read TGTGCCAGCAGACGTGGAGGACCGTCGGATTACGAGCAGTACTTC. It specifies CASRRGGPSDYEQYF.